The clone carrying this T cell receptor beta chain is deemed medium-sized. No antigen is known for it. These data originate in a study of T cells in Graves' hyperthyroidism and ophthalmopathy. About the study: Upon initial diagnosis and before any treatment, peripheral blood was collected.

Regions amplified from RNA transcripts were the TCR beta CDR3 regions. The study used the HTBI primer set for a first-round RT-PCR of the TCR CDR3. TCRdb used MiXCR to reprocess the multiplex PCR reads, holding one entry per CDR3 protein. The sample lists some 50,000 distinct CDR3 sequences; 48% were seen once. General study points: A model of 13 V-J pairs discriminated ophthalmopathy from stable hyperthyroidism.

The CDR3 runs 13 residues. Germline V lookup: CDR1 SGHVS, CDR2 FNYEAQ. Trimming shortened V by 5 bases and J by 6 bases, and 14 bases separated the two germline ends. Exclusion followed for patients with uncontrolled infection, other autoimmune disease, pregnancy or lactation. Isolation of PBMCs was performed on roughly 9 ml fresh peripheral blood. This receptor was obtained from a woman in her forties or fifties with Graves' ophthalmopathy. Source material: blood. This chain links TRBV7-6 with TRBJ2-7; D is uncertain. The CDR3 nucleotides are TGTGCCAGCAGCCCCGATAGACTCAGCGAGCAGTACTTC. Its translation: CASSPDRLSEQYF. Complete variable domain (other parts from reference TRBV7-6 and TRBJ2-7): GAGVSQSPRYKVTKRGQDVALRCDPISGHVSLYWYRQALGQGPEFLTYFNYEAQQDKSGLPNDRFSAERPEGSISTLTIQRTEQRDSAMYRCASSPDRLSEQYFGPGTRLTVT.